This record looks at one T cell receptor beta chain sequence and its context. As originally analysed: Reference gene primers were amplified, and this amplification served to estimate nucleated cell counts. Data came from immunoSEQ multiplex PCR; TCRdb stores just in-frame clones and leaves some out. V and J calls and clone size are copied from that table; D and trimming were computed from the DNA. The sample gives about 160,000 clones, roughly 90% of which show up once; about 5.3% is in the top ten. Patients of the Seattle cohort, enrolled during active infection, were followed longitudinally. These data are taken from a study of blood T cell repertoires in COVID-19. The overall study: Samples taken during acute and convalescent COVID-19 were collected in the United States, Italy and Spain. PBMCs, B-cell-depleted T cells, or T cells provided the cDNA or gDNA that made up the material.

Source material: peripheral blood. This clonotype originated in a man under 40 with COVID-19, enrolled during active disease.

CDR3 coding DNA: TGCGCCAGCAGCCACACCACCGGGACAGGGGTTTACGACACCGGGGAGCTGTTTTTT. Translated: CASSHTTGTGVYDTGELFF. The chain combines TRBV4-1 with TRBJ2-2; 10 bases match TRBD1. Germline CDR1 is MGHRA and CDR2 is YSYEKL. V gave up 3 bases and J gave up 3 bases; unmatched junction bases: 13. The CDR3 covers 19 residues.